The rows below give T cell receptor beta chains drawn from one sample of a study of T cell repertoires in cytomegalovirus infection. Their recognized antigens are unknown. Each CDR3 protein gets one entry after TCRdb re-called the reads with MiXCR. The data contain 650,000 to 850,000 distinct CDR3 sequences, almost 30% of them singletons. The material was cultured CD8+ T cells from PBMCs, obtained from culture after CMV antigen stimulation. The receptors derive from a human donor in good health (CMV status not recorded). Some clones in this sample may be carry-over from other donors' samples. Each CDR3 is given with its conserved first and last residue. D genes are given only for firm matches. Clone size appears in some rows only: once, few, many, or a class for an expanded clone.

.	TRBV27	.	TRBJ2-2	CASKTTGRTGELFF	TGTGCCAGCAAGACTACAGGACGCACCGGGGAGCTGTTTTTT
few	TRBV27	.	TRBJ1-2	CASSLSLGSNYGYTF	TGTGCCAGCAGTTTATCTCTTGGGTCTAACTATGGCTACACCTTC
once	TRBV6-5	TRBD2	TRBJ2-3	CASSIPGLAGGLGTDTQYF	TGTGCCAGCAGCATTCCGGGACTAGCGGGGGGGCTGGGTACAGATACGCAGTATTTT
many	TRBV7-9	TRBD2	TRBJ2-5	CASSLGIPASGGYQETQYF	TGTGCCAGCAGCTTGGGGATACCTGCGAGCGGGGGATACCAAGAGACCCAGTACTTC
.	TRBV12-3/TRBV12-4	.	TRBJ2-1	CASSLFGSVSYNEQFF	TGTGCCAGCAGTTTATTTGGTAGCGTATCCTACAATGAGCAGTTCTTC
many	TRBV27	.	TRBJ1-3	CASSLSGAGNTIYF	TGTGCCAGCAGCTTATCAGGGGCTGGAAACACCATATATTTT
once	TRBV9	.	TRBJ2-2	CASSRTEGSTGELFF	TGTGCCAGCAGCCGGACGGAGGGGAGCACCGGGGAGCTGTTTTTT
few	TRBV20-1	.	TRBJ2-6	CSASPATYSGANVLTF	TGCAGTGCTAGTCCAGCGACGTACTCTGGGGCCAACGTCCTGACTTTC
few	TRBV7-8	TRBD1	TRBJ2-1	CASTSTGTGRSLSYNEQFF	TGTGCCAGCACTTCAACCGGGACAGGGCGGTCCCTTTCCTACAATGAGCAGTTCTTC
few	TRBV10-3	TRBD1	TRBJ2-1	CAISDDRAHEQFF	TGTGCCATCAGTGATGACAGGGCTCATGAGCAGTTCTTC
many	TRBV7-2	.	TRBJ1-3	CASSLAAGDSGNTIYF	TGTGCCAGCAGCTTAGCGGCGGGGGATTCTGGAAACACCATATATTTT